The 2 T cell receptor beta chains given below trace back to one sample, sequenced in a study of control samples from healthy donors and cancer patients. Assay used: immunoSEQ multiplex PCR; TCRdb lists only in-frame clones, some missing. The repertoire holds under 200,000 clones, with 85% to 95% as singletons. Sequenced material: blood. Receptors originate from a woman aged 40-49 years in good health.

This clone was counted a single time. The rearrangement links TRBV7-2 to TRBJ1-1, with unresolved D. The length of the CDR3 is 13 residues. Germline values: CDR1 SGHTA, CDR2 FQGNSA. The V gene lost 4 bases and the J gene lost 10 bases, with 16 bases spanning the gap. Here the CDR3 DNA reads TGTGCCAGCAGCTCGGTTTTCGACGGTGGAGCTTTCTTT. As protein: CASSSVFDGGAFF. The full variable domain, rest sourced from reference TRBV7-2 and TRBJ1-1, is GAGVSQSPSNKVTEKGKDVELRCDPISGHTALYWYRQSLGQGLEFLIYFQGNSAPDKSGLPSDRFSAERTGGSVSTLTIQRTQQEDSAVYLCASSSVFDGGAFFGQGTRLTVV.

CDR3: CASSRTGTTGELFF. The CDR3 DNA reads TGTGCCAGCAGCCGTACCGGGACAACCGGGGAGCTGTTTTTT. The V and J genes are TRBV5-8 and TRBJ2-2, with a tentative D call TRBD1 (6 bases). V was cut by 4 bases and J by 5 bases, with 12 bases left in between. From germline, CDR1 is SGHTS and CDR2 YDEGEE. The CDR3 length is 14 residues.